Here is one TCR beta chain with its context. Its specificity is not known. The record originates from a study of somatic mutations in cytotoxic T cells in rheumatoid arthritis. Study in general: It was right after diagnosis, before any treatment, that patient blood (more than 26 ml EDTA) was drawn. General study points: For rheumatoid arthritis patients, CD8+ clonality increased with age, whereas it did not in healthy controls.

TCRdb's copy holds only in-frame clones and misses some; the assay was immunoSEQ multiplex PCR. The sample contains approximately 11,000 clones, just under 85% of which appear only once. The material sequenced was CD8+ T cells sorted from blood. The source of this sequence is a woman aged 60-75 years with rheumatoid arthritis.

The CDR3: CASSEPMGAGGPFNEQFF. CDR3 in DNA: TGCGCCAGCAGTGAGCCGATGGGTGCGGGAGGGCCCTTCAATGAGCAGTTCTTC. J is TRBJ2-1 and V is TRBV10-1, with TRBD2 matching over 9 bases. The CDR3 spans 18 residues. J gave up 6 bases and V 2 bases, and 14 bases lay outside the gene matches. CDR1 is WNHNN, CDR2 SYGVQD, per germline (reference sequence).